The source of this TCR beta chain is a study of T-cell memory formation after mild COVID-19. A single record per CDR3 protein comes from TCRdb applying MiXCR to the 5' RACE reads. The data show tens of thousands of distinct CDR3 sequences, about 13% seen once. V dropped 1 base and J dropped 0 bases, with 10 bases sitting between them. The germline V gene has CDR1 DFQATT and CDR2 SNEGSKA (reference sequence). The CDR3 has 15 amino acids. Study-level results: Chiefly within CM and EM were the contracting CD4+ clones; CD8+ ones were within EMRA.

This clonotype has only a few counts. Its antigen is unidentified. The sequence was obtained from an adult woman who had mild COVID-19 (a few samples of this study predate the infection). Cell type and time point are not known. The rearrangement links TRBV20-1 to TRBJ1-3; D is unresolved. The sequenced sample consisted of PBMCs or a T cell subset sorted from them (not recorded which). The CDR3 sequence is CSARVAWGSGNTIYF. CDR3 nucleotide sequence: TGCAGTGCTAGAGTGGCCTGGGGCTCTGGAAACACCATATATTTT.